One and the same sample provided the 10 T cell receptor beta chains below, sequenced in a study of CD8+ T cells in alopecia areata. Reverse transcribed after extraction, RNA yielded cDNA as the sequencing template. Clones were read by immunoSEQ multiplex PCR, and TCRdb kept only the in-frame ones, dropping some. The sample consists of 140,000 to 150,000 clones, about 51% of them appearing once. This specimen consisted of CD4+ T cells sorted from blood, obtained at week 0. The receptor source for this set is a human donor with alopecia areata.

The chain employs TRBV15 and TRBJ1-5; perhaps TRBD1 as D (6 bases). Germline V gives CDR1 LNHNV, CDR2 YYDKDF (reference sequence). The CDR3 contains 13 residues. The germline V and J ends were trimmed by 4 bases and 7 bases, with 11 bases remaining between them. The CDR3 reads CATSTQGRQPQHF. The CDR3 DNA sequence: TGTGCCACCAGCACCCAGGGGCGGCAGCCCCAGCATTTT.

The rearrangement joins TRBV19 to TRBJ2-4, with TRBD2 as a possible D gene (6 bases). The V end was cut by 4 bases, the J end by 5 bases, with 15 bases between. Germline loops: CDR1 LNHDA, CDR2 SQIVND (reference sequence). This CDR3 is built from 15 residues. CDR3 residues: CASSKGQGGENIQYF. The CDR3 DNA reads as TGTGCCAGTAGTAAAGGCCAGGGCGGGGAAAACATTCAGTACTTC.

The V and J genes are TRBV29-1 and TRBJ2-5; D gene ambiguous. CDR3 size: 13 residues. Germline assignment: CDR1 SQVTM and CDR2 ANQGSEA. With 4 bases removed from V and 5 bases from J, the gap between germline ends came to 14 bases. The CDR3 coding sequence is TGCAGCGTTGCTGGAGTAGCCGGGGAGACCCAGTACTTC. Translation gives CSVAGVAGETQYF.

This rearrangement joins TRBV4-2 to TRBJ2-5; 7 bases align to TRBD1. V lost 4 bases to trimming and J lost 5 bases; unmatched junction nucleotides: 7. The CDR3 covers 14 residues. Germline V lookup: CDR1 LGHNA, CDR2 YNFKEQ. CDR3 amino acids: CASSLRGPRETQYF. In DNA form, the CDR3 reads TGTGCCAGCAGCCTAAGGGGGCCTCGGGAGACCCAGTACTTC.

The chain employs TRBV29-1 and TRBJ1-5, with no clear D. This CDR3 is built from 13 residues. CDR1 is SQVTM, CDR2 ANQGSEA, per germline. V lost 6 bases and J lost 4, with 13 bases in between. The CDR3 spells CSVGYNKNQPQHF. The CDR3 DNA sequence: TGCAGCGTGGGCTACAACAAAAATCAGCCCCAGCATTTT.

The V gene is TRBV29-1, the J gene TRBJ2-7; 8 positions match TRBD2. This CDR3 region has 14 residues. Trimming took 1 base from V and 3 from J; bases not matched to a gene: 5. The germline V gene encodes CDR1 SQVTM and CDR2 ANQGSEA. The CDR3 DNA sequence: TGCAGCGTTGAAGGGGGGAGCGGGAGCTACGAGCAGTACTTC. Encoded protein: CSVEGGSGSYEQYF.

This clone was counted between two and nine times. The chain has TRBV30 and TRBJ1-1, with D maybe TRBD1 (6 bases). Looked up from germline, CDR1 is GTSNPN and CDR2 is SVGIG (reference sequence). Trimming shortened V by 2 bases and J by 3 bases, and 10 bases separated the two germline ends. The length of the CDR3 is 13 residues. The CDR3, as DNA: TGTGCCTGGAGTTTGCGGACAGACACTGAAGCTTTCTTT. Translating gives CAWSLRTDTEAFF.

The V and J genes are TRBV7-8 and TRBJ2-7; TRBD2 aligns across 11 bases. CDR3 length equals 15 residues. Trimming took 3 bases from V and 4 from J; bases not matched to a gene: 5. Germline assignment: CDR1 SGHVS and CDR2 FQNEAQ. As DNA, the CDR3 is TGTGCCAGCAGCTTGGGGACTAGCGGATCTTACGAGCAGTACTTC. Translating gives CASSLGTSGSYEQYF.

This clone was detected a few times. The rearrangement uses TRBV30 and TRBJ2-7; weak D call: TRBD2 (6 bases). Trimming took 2 bases from V and 6 from J, leaving 20 bases between them. The CDR3 runs 15 residues. Germline-derived CDR1 and CDR2 are GTSNPN and SVGIG (reference sequence). The CDR3 loop reads CAWSRPGVEKSEQYF. In nucleotides, the CDR3 is TGTGCCTGGAGTCGTCCGGGGGTCGAAAAAAGCGAGCAGTACTTC.

V usage is TRBV2 and J usage is TRBJ2-5; TRBD2 aligns across 13 bases. From germline, CDR1 is SNHLY and CDR2 FYNNEI. CDR3 length: 17 residues. V shed 6 bases, J shed 1 base, and the junction held 8 bases outside the gene matches. CDR3 DNA: TGTGCCAGCAGGGACAAACGGACTAGCGGGAGCCAAGAGACCCAGTACTTC. Its translation: CASRDKRTSGSQETQYF.